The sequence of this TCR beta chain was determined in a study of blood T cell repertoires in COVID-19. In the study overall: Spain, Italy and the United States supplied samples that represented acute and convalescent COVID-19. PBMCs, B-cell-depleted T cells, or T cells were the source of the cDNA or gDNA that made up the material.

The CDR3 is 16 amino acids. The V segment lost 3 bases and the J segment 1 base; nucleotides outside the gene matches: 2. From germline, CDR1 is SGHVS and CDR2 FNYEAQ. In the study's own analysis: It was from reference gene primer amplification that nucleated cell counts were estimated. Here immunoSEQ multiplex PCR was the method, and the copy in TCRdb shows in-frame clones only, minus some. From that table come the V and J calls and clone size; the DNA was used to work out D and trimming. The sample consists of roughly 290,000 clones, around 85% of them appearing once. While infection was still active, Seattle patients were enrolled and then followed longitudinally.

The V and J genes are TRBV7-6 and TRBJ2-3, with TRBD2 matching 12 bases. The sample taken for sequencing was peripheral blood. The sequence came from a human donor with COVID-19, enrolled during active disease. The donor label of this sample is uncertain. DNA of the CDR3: TGTGCCAGCAGCTTGCGACTAGCGGGGGGCACAGATACGCAGTATTTT. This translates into CASSLRLAGGTDTQYF.